Presented here are 3 T cell receptor beta chains from one specimen sequenced in a study of control samples from healthy donors and cancer patients. This table comes from immunoSEQ multiplex PCR, and its TCRdb copy is limited to in-frame clones, with some not included. The table has about 120,000 clones, about 90% seen once. Sequences were obtained from blood. Source of these receptors: a woman in her forties or fifties in good health.

This chain uses TRBV21-1 with TRBJ1-6; no check of the table's D call, TRBD1, against the DNA was made. TRBV21-1 is an annotated pseudogene. The CDR3 consists of 17 residues. The CDR3 loop reads CASTQWGRGLDNSPLHF. Here the CDR3 DNA reads TGTGCCAGCACGCAATGGGGCAGGGGGCTGGATAATTCACCCCTCCACTTT.

The chain employs TRBV14 and TRBJ1-2, with D uncertain. Trimming cost V 1 base and J 7 bases, with 25 bases left between them. CDR3 length: 18 amino acids. Per the germline V gene, CDR1 is SGHDN and CDR2 is FVKESK. The DNA of the CDR3 is TGTGCCAGCAGCCAAGGGGAATGGGTGGGTATAGGGTCTTGTGGCTACACCTTC. Its translation is CASSQGEWVGIGSCGYTF.

This clone was recorded a few times. This sequence joins TRBV11-2 and TRBJ1-5, with D uncertain. V lost 0 bases and J 7 bases, leaving 7 bases between the germline ends. In germline, CDR1 is SGHAT, CDR2 FQNNGV. The CDR3 runs 13 residues. CDR3: CASSLDPLQPQHF. The CDR3, as DNA: TGTGCCAGCAGCTTAGATCCTTTGCAGCCCCAGCATTTT. The full variable domain, rest sourced from reference TRBV11-2 and TRBJ1-5, is EAGVAQSPRYKIIEKRQSVAFWCNPISGHATLYWYQQILGQGPKLLIQFQNNGVVDDSQLPKDRFSAERLKGVDSTLKIQPAKLEDSAVYLCASSLDPLQPQHFGDGTRLSIL.